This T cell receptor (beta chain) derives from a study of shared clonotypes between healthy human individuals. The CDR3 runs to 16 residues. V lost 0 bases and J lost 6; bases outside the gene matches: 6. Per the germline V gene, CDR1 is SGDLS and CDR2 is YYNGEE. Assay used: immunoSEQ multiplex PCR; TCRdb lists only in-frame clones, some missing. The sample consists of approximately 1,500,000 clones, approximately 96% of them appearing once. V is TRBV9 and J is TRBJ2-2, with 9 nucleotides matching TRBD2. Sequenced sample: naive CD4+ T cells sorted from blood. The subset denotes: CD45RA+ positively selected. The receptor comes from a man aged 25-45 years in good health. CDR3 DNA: TGTGCCAGCAGCGTAGTCTCTAGCGGGACGGCCGGGGAGCTGTTTTTT. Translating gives CASSVVSSGTAGELFF.